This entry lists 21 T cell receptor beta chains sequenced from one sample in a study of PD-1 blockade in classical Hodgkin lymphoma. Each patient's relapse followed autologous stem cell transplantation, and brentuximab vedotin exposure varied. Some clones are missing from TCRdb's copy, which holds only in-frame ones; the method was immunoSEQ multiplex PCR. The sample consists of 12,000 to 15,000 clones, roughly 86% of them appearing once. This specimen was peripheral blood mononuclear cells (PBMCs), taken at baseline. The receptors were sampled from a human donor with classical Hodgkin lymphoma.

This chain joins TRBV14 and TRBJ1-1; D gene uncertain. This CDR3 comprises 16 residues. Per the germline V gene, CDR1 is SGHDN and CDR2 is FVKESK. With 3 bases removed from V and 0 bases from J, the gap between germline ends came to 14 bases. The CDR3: CASSHPGLPMNTEAFF. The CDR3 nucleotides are TGTGCCAGCAGCCATCCTGGACTGCCCATGAACACTGAAGCTTTCTTT.

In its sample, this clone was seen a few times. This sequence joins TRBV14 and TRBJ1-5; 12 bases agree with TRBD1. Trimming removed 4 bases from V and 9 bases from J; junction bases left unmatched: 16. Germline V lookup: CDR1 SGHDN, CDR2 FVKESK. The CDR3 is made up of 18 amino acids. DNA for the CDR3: TGTGCCAGCAGCCTCTGGGGACAGGGGGCGCAGGGCAGCTGGCCCCAGCATTTT. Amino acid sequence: CASSLWGQGAQGSWPQHF.

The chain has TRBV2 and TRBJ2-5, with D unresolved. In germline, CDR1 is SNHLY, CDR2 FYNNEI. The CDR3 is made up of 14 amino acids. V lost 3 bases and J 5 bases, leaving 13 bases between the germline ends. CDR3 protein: CASSETFPRETQYF. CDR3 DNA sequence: TGTGCCAGCAGTGAGACATTCCCTAGGGAGACCCAGTACTTC. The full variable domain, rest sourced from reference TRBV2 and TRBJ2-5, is EPEVTQTPSHQVTQMGQEVILRCVPISNHLYFYWYRQILGQKVEFLVSFYNNEISEKSEIFDDQFSVERPDGSNFTLKIRSTKLEDSAMYFCASSETFPRETQYFGPGTRLLVL.

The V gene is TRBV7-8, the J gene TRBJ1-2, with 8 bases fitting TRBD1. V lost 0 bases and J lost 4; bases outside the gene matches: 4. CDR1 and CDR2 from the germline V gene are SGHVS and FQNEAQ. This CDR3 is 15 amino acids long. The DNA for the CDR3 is TGTGCCAGCAGCTTAGCCACCGGGACAGGCTATGGCTACACCTTC. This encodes CASSLATGTGYGYTF.

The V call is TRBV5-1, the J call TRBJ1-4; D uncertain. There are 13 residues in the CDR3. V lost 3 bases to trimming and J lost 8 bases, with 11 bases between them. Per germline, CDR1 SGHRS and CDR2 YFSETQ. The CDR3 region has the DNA TGCGCCAGCAGCTCCTTCTTAGGAGAAAAACTGTTTTTT. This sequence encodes CASSSFLGEKLFF.

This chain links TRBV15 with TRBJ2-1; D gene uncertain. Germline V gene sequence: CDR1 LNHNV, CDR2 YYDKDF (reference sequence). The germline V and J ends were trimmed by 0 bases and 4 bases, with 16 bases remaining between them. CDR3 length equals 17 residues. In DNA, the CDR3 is TGTGCCACCAGCAGAGAAGCACTGAGGACCGATTACAATGAGCAGTTCTTC. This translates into CATSREALRTDYNEQFF. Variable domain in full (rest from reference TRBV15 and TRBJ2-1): DAMVIQNPRYQVTQFGKPVTLSCSQTLNHNVMYWYQQKSSQAPKLLFHYYDKDFNNEADTPDNFQSRRPNTSFCFLDIRSPGLGDTAMYLCATSREALRTDYNEQFFGPGTRLTVL.

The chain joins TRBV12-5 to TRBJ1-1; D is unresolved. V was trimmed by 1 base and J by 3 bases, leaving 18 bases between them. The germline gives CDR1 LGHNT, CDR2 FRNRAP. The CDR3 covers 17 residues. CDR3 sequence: CASGLAPTGSLHTEAFF. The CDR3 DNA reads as TGTGCTAGTGGTTTGGCCCCTACCGGGAGCCTTCACACTGAAGCTTTCTTT. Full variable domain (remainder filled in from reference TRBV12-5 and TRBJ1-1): DARVTQTPRHKVTEMGQEVTMRCQPILGHNTVFWYRQTMMQGLELLAYFRNRAPLDDSGMPKDRFSAEMPDATLATLKIQPSEPRDSAVYFCASGLAPTGSLHTEAFFGQGTRLTVV.

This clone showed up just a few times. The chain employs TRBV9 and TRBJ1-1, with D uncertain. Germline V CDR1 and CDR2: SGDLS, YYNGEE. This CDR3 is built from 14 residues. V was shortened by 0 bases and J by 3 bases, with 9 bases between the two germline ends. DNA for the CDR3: TGTGCCAGCAGCGTAGGGGTCGAGGACACTGAAGCTTTCTTT. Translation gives CASSVGVEDTEAFF.

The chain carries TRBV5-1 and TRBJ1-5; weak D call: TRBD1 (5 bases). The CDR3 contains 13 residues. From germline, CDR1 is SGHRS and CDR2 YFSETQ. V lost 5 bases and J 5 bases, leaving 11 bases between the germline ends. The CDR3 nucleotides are TGCGCCAGCAGTACCGACAGAGATCAGCCCCAGCATTTT. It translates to CASSTDRDQPQHF.

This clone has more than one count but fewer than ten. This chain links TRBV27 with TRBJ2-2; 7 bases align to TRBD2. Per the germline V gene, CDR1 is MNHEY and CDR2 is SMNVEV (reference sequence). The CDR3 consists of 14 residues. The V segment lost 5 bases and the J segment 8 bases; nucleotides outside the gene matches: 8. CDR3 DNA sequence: TGTGCCAGCAGTACCGGACTAGGTGATGGGGAGCTGTTTTTT. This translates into CASSTGLGDGELFF.

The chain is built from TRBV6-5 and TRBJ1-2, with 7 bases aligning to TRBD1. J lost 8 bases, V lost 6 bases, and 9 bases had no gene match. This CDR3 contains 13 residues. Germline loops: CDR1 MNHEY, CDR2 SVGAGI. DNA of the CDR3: TGTGCCAGCAGACATGTACAGGGGCCGGGCTACACCTTC. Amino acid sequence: CASRHVQGPGYTF.

The CDR3 protein is CASSLVGDAEAFF. The CDR3 nucleotides are TGTGCCAGCAGCTTAGTAGGGGACGCTGAAGCTTTCTTT. J is TRBJ1-1 and V is TRBV7-8, with D maybe TRBD1 (5 bases). Germline V gives CDR1 SGHVS, CDR2 FQNEAQ. Trimming took off 1 base at V and 6 bases at J, with 9 bases between the two ends. This CDR3 has 13 amino acids.

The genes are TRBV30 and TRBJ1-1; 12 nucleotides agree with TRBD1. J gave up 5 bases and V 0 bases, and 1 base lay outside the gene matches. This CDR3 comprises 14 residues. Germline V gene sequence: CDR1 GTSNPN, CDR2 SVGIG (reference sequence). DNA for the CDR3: TGTGCCTGGAGTGTGGGACAGGGGGCGACTGAAGCTTTCTTT. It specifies CAWSVGQGATEAFF.

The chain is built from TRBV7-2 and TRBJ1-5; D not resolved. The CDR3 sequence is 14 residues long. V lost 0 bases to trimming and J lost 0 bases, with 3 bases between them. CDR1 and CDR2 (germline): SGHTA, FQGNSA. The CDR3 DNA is TGTGCCAGCAGCTTAGCAGGTAGCAATCAGCCCCAGCATTTT. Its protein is CASSLAGSNQPQHF.

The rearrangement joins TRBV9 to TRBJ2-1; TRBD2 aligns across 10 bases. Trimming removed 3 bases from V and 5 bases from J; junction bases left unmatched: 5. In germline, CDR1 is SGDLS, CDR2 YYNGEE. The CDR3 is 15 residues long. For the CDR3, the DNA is TGTGCCAGCAGCGCTAGCGGGAGTCCCCACAATGAGCAGTTCTTC. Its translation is CASSASGSPHNEQFF. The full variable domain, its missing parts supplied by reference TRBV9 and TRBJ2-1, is DSGVTQTPKHLITATGQRVTLRCSPRSGDLSVYWYQQSLDQGLQFLIQYYNGEERAKGNILERFSAQQFPDLHSELNLSSLELGDSALYFCASSASGSPHNEQFFGPGTRLTVL.

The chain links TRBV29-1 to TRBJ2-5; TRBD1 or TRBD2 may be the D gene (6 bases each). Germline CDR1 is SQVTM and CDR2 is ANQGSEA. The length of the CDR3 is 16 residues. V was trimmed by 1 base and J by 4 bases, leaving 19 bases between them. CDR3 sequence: CSVEGGAGPGGETQYF. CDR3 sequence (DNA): TGCAGCGTTGAAGGGGGGGCAGGGCCCGGGGGAGAGACCCAGTACTTC.

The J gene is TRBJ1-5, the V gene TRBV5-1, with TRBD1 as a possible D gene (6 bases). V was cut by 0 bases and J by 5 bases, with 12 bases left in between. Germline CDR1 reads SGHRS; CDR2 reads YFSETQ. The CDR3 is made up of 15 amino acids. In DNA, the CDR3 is TGCGCCAGCAGCTTGGAGTGGGGGGCGGATCAGCCCCAGCATTTT. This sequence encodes CASSLEWGADQPQHF.

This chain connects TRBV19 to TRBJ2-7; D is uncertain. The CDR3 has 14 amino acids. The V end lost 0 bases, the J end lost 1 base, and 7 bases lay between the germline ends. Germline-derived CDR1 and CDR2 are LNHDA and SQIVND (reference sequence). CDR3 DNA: TGTGCCAGTAGTATAGACGCCGGGTCCTACGAGCAGTACTTC. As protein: CASSIDAGSYEQYF.

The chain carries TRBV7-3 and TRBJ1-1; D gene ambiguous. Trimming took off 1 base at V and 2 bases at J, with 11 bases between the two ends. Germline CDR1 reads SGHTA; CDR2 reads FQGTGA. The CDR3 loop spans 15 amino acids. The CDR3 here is CASSLMGGFNTEAFF. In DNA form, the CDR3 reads TGTGCCAGCAGCTTAATGGGAGGGTTTAACACTGAAGCTTTCTTT.

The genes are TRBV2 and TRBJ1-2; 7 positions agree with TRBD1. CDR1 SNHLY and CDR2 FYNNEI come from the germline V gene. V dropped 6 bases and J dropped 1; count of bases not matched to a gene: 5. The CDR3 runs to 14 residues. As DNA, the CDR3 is TGTGCCAGCAGCTGGGACAGACTTAACTATGGCTACACCTTC. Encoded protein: CASSWDRLNYGYTF.

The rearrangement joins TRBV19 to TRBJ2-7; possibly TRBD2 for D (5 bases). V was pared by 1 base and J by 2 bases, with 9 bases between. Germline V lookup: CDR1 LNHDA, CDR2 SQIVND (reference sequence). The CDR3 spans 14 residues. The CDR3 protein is CASSIGGYAYEQYF. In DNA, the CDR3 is TGTGCCAGTAGTATAGGAGGGTACGCCTACGAGCAGTACTTC.